The next 26 T cell receptor beta chains were all read from a single sample in a study of blood T cell repertoires in COVID-19. TCRdb keeps only in-frame clones here, not all; method: immunoSEQ multiplex PCR. In the table there are about 100,000 clones, roughly 87% of which are singletons. Specimen: peripheral blood. The receptors originated from a man aged 18 to 30 with COVID-19, enrolled during active disease.

This chain joins TRBV5-6 and TRBJ1-5, with a tentative D call TRBD1 (6 bases). The CDR3 consists of 15 residues. Trimming stripped 0 bases from V and 0 bases from J, with 7 bases between. Germline CDR1 and CDR2: SGHDT and YYEEEE. CDR3 sequence (DNA): TGTGCCAGCAGCTTGGGGGGGCATAGCAATCAGCCCCAGCATTTT. This sequence encodes CASSLGGHSNQPQHF.

The genes are TRBV12-3 or TRBV12-4 and TRBJ1-1; D possibly corresponds to TRBD1 (5 bases). The V end lost 6 bases, the J end lost 6 bases, and 14 bases lay between the germline ends. The CDR3 is 13 amino acids. In DNA, the CDR3 is TGTGCCAGCAGCCCCGGGGGGGGAGCTGAAGCTTTCTTT. Amino acids: CASSPGGGAEAFF.

To note about this clone: The sample holds other DNA sequences that translate to the same CDR3. The chain recombines TRBV19 with TRBJ2-1; D ambiguous. V was trimmed by 2 bases and J by 4 bases, leaving 6 bases between them. From germline, CDR1 is LNHDA and CDR2 SQIVND (reference sequence). The CDR3 loop spans 13 amino acids. The CDR3 DNA reads TGTGCCAGTAGTATACGAGCTTACAATGAGCAGTTCTTC. Protein product: CASSIRAYNEQFF.

This chain's CDR3 is CASSLGGDTYSNQPQHF. The CDR3 coding sequence is TGTGCCAGCAGCTTAGGAGGCGACACCTATAGCAATCAGCCCCAGCATTTT. The chain links TRBV13 to TRBJ1-5; D is uncertain. Germline values: CDR1 PRHDT, CDR2 FYEKMQ (reference sequence). This CDR3 contains 17 residues. Trimming took off 0 bases at V and 0 bases at J, with 12 bases between the two ends. Based on the CDR3 plus reference TRBV13 and TRBJ1-5, the full variable domain is AAGVIQSPRHLIKEKRETATLKCYPIPRHDTVYWYQQGPGQDPQFLISFYEKMQSDKGSIPDRFSAQQFSDYHSELNMSSLELGDSALYFCASSLGGDTYSNQPQHFGDGTRLSIL.

The genes are TRBV6-5 and TRBJ2-4, with 10 bases identical to TRBD2. The CDR3 runs to 15 residues. The germline V gene has CDR1 MNHEY and CDR2 SVGAGI. J was trimmed by 4 bases and V by 0 bases; bases with no gene match: 0. The CDR3 DNA is TGTGCCAGCAGTTACTCACTAGCGGGAAAAAACATTCAGTACTTC. Translating it yields CASSYSLAGKNIQYF.

This rearrangement joins TRBV5-6 to TRBJ2-7, with D tentatively TRBD1 (6 bases). This CDR3 spans 14 amino acids. V lost 2 bases to trimming and J lost 0 bases, with 9 bases between them. The germline V gene has CDR1 SGHDT and CDR2 YYEEEE. CDR3 nucleotide sequence: TGTGCCAGCAGCTTTGGCAGGGGCTCCTACGAGCAGTACTTC. It is translated as CASSFGRGSYEQYF.

V is TRBV27 and J is TRBJ1-2; D not certain. In germline, CDR1 is MNHEY, CDR2 SMNVEV (reference sequence). The CDR3 is 18 residues long. Trimming pared 5 bases from V and 0 bases from J, leaving 22 bases between. Here the CDR3 reads CASSPRAWQTGANYGYTF. In DNA form, the CDR3 reads TGTGCCAGCAGTCCCCGTGCGTGGCAGACCGGGGCTAACTATGGCTACACCTTC.

The chain employs TRBV7-2 and TRBJ1-2; a possible D gene is TRBD1 (5 bases). Germline values: CDR1 SGHTA, CDR2 FQGNSA. Trimming removed 2 bases at V and 2 bases at J, with 21 bases between. The CDR3 contains 18 residues. CDR3 region: CASSLLPITGVGNYGYTF. The CDR3 coding sequence is TGTGCCAGCAGCTTACTCCCCATAACAGGCGTTGGAAACTATGGCTACACCTTC.

The chain recombines TRBV7-2 with TRBJ2-7; a possible D gene is TRBD1 (5 bases). CDR1 and CDR2 (germline): SGHTA, FQGNSA. The CDR3 runs 13 residues. Trimming removed 3 bases at V and 5 bases at J, with 11 bases between. CDR3 amino acids: CASSLNRLHEQYF. The CDR3 DNA follows: TGTGCCAGCAGCTTGAACAGGCTTCACGAGCAGTACTTC.

V gene TRBV6-4 combines with J gene TRBJ2-1; 8 bases agree with TRBD2. Germline V gives CDR1 MRHNA, CDR2 SNTAGT. V lost 4 bases to trimming and J lost 3 bases; unmatched junction nucleotides: 5. The CDR3 is 15 residues long. The CDR3 is CASSGRAGGYNEQFF. In DNA form, the CDR3 reads TGTGCCAGCAGTGGTAGGGCGGGAGGCTACAATGAGCAGTTCTTC.

The V gene is TRBV25-1, the J gene TRBJ2-1; D is uncertain. From germline, CDR1 is MGHDK and CDR2 SYGVNS. CDR3 length equals 12 residues. V was clipped by 5 bases and J by 8 bases, with 10 bases between them. CDR3 in amino acids: CASSMGLDEQFF. For the CDR3, the DNA is TGTGCCAGCAGTATGGGCCTCGATGAGCAGTTCTTC.

V usage is TRBV29-1 and J usage is TRBJ1-5, with 9 bases fitting TRBD1. Germline loops: CDR1 SQVTM, CDR2 ANQGSEA. V dropped 5 bases and J dropped 5; count of bases not matched to a gene: 7. The length of the CDR3 is 14 residues. CDR3 sequence (DNA): TGCAGCGTTATGGACAGGGGAGGGGATCAGCCCCAGCATTTT. Encoded protein: CSVMDRGGDQPQHF.

V usage is TRBV5-6 and J usage is TRBJ1-2; TRBD1 might be the D (5 bases). This CDR3 is built from 15 residues. V dropped 4 bases and J dropped 4 bases, with 17 bases sitting between them. Germline CDR1 SGHDT, CDR2 YYEEEE. The CDR3 sequence is CASSHLTQGGYGYTF. CDR3 DNA: TGTGCCAGCAGCCATTTAACCCAGGGCGGCTATGGCTACACCTTC.

The gene calls are TRBV10-3 and TRBJ1-1; 7 bases fit TRBD1. In germline, CDR1 is ENHRY, CDR2 SYGVKD. The CDR3 totals 14 residues. Losses at the gene ends were 7 bases for V and 4 bases for J; bases not matched to a gene: 9. CDR3: CAITPEQGITEAFF. The CDR3 DNA follows: TGTGCCATCACCCCTGAACAGGGGATCACTGAAGCTTTCTTT.

The chain couples TRBV28 to TRBJ1-5; no firm D call. Germline CDR1 MDHEN, CDR2 SYDVKM. The CDR3 sequence is 12 residues long. Trimming stripped 4 bases from V and 7 bases from J, with 8 bases between. The CDR3 sequence is CASSSWRQPQHF. The CDR3 region has the DNA TGTGCCAGCAGTTCTTGGAGGCAGCCCCAGCATTTT.

The CDR3 nucleotides read TGTGCCAGCAGTCCTCCGACTATTCACAATGAGCAGTTCTTC. This codes for CASSPPTIHNEQFF. This chain uses TRBV28 with TRBJ2-1; weak D call: TRBD2 (5 bases). Germline V gene data show CDR1 as MDHEN and CDR2 as SYDVKM. V was clipped by 5 bases and J by 5 bases, with 13 bases between them. CDR3 length: 14 amino acids.

V and J are TRBV28 and TRBJ2-2; 9 bases match TRBD1. With 6 bases clipped from V and 2 bases from J, the junction kept 7 bases outside the gene matches. Germline V gene sequence: CDR1 MDHEN, CDR2 SYDVKM. CDR3 length: 16 amino acids. The CDR3 protein is CASRPEDRGNTGELFF. CDR3 nucleotides: TGTGCCAGCAGGCCGGAGGACAGGGGAAACACCGGGGAGCTGTTTTTT.

The J gene is TRBJ1-5, the V gene TRBV6-5, with 10 bases fitting TRBD1. V gave up 6 bases and J gave up 5 bases; unmatched junction bases: 7. The CDR3 is made up of 15 amino acids. Germline CDR1 and CDR2: MNHEY and SVGAGI. The CDR3 reads CASRIDRGLHQPQHF. The DNA for the CDR3 is TGTGCCAGCAGAATCGACAGGGGGCTACATCAGCCCCAGCATTTT.

This sequence joins TRBV6-5 and TRBJ2-1, with 10 bases aligning to TRBD2. The J segment lost 3 bases and the V segment lost 7 bases, leaving 6 bases of the junction unmatched. The CDR3 runs to 15 residues. Germline CDR1 MNHEY, CDR2 SVGAGI. Written as DNA, the CDR3 is TGTGCCAGCACCCCCGGGACTAGCGACTACAATGAGCAGTTCTTC. Its translation: CASTPGTSDYNEQFF.

This clone was counted a few times. The sample has other DNA sequences that encode this CDR3 too. The chain couples TRBV9 to TRBJ1-1; TRBD1 aligns across 7 bases. Germline V gene sequence: CDR1 SGDLS, CDR2 YYNGEE. The CDR3 has 15 residues. Trimming cost V 1 base and J 1 base; bases outside gene matches: 4. The CDR3 loop is CASSVSGTANTEAFF. The CDR3 nucleotides read TGTGCCAGCAGCGTATCCGGGACAGCGAACACTGAAGCTTTCTTT.

The CDR3 DNA sequence: TGTGCCAGCAGCCAAATCAGGGGAAGTAATTCACCCCTCCACTTT. Translated, it gives CASSQIRGSNSPLHF. V gene TRBV3-1 (or the pseudogene TRBV3-2) combines with J gene TRBJ1-6, with D possibly being TRBD1 (6 bases). The V end lost 2 bases, the J end lost 6 bases, and 11 bases lay between the germline ends. Germline values: CDR1 LGHDT, CDR2 YNNKEL (reference sequence). The CDR3 length is 15 residues.

The V gene is TRBV6-1, the J gene TRBJ2-5; 10 nucleotides line up with TRBD1. This CDR3 comprises 16 residues. The V gene's germline CDR1 is MNHNS and CDR2 SASEGT. The J segment lost 3 bases and the V segment lost 4 bases, leaving 8 bases of the junction unmatched. The CDR3 is CASSGGWTGGEETQYF. The CDR3 DNA reads as TGTGCCAGCAGTGGCGGCTGGACAGGGGGGGAAGAGACCCAGTACTTC.

The gene calls are TRBV24-1 and TRBJ2-5; 10 positions agree with TRBD1. V was pared by 4 bases and J by 4 bases, with 8 bases of the junction left unmatched. The CDR3 has 16 residues. The V gene's germline CDR1 is KGHDR and CDR2 SFDVKD. The CDR3 loop reads CATSDPLTGGLETQYF. The CDR3 DNA follows: TGTGCCACCAGTGACCCCCTGACAGGGGGCTTAGAGACCCAGTACTTC.

V and J are TRBV6-2 or TRBV6-3 and TRBJ2-3, with D possibly being TRBD1 (7 bases). Germline CDR1 reads MNHEY; CDR2 reads SVGEGT. The ends were cut back, 5 bases at V and 0 bases at J, with 15 bases in the middle. CDR3 length: 16 amino acids. The CDR3, as DNA: TGTGCCAGCAGTAGGCGCAGGGGGACTAGCACAGATACGCAGTATTTT. It translates to CASSRRRGTSTDTQYF.

This chain joins TRBV18 and TRBJ1-1; D remains unclear. CDR3 length: 11 residues. The ends were cut back, 3 bases at V and 8 bases at J, with 7 bases in the middle. Germline CDR1 reads KGHSH; CDR2 reads LQKENI. The CDR3 is CASSPGGEAFF. CDR3 coding DNA: TGTGCCAGCTCACCTGGAGGGGAAGCTTTCTTT. The entire variable domain, with the rest obtained from reference TRBV18 and TRBJ1-1, is as follows: NAGVMQNPRHLVRRRGQEARLRCSPMKGHSHVYWYRQLPEEGLKFMVYLQKENIIDESGMPKERFSAEFPKEGPSILRIQQVVRGDSAAYFCASSPGGEAFFGQGTRLTVV.

The chain recombines TRBV30 with TRBJ1-1; D is unclear. The germline V gene has CDR1 GTSNPN and CDR2 SVGIG (reference sequence). This CDR3 has 12 amino acids. V lost 0 bases and J lost 6, with 8 bases in between. CDR3 nucleotide sequence: TGTGCCTGGAGTGTACGAGGTTCTGAAGCTTTCTTT. Translation gives CAWSVRGSEAFF.